This TCR beta chain was found in a study of blood T cells in healthy people across ages. Comment on this clonotype: Its target is unknown.

Together with a sample-barcoded 5' primer, a J-beta primer mix was included in a second PCR lasting about 6 to 11 cycles. TCRdb used MiXCR to reprocess the 5' RACE reads, holding one entry per CDR3 protein. The sample records nearly 800,000 distinct CDR3 sequences, roughly 56% being singletons. RNA extraction gave at least 5 micrograms of total RNA per sample. The CDR3 has 13 residues. The germline gives CDR1 DFQATT, CDR2 SNEGSKA (reference sequence). V lost 5 bases and J lost 1; bases outside the gene matches: 3. General study findings and limits: Per million T cells, the diversity of TCR beta decreased roughly linearly as age advanced. Donors of long life had a larger count of naive CD4+ cells and greater diversity than aged donors.

This sequence was found in a man between 35 and 55 years old in good health. The sequencing sample was made of blood. The chain joins TRBV20-1 to TRBJ2-7; 9 bases match TRBD1. CDR3 DNA sequence: TGCAGTGCTCCAGACAGGGGGTCCTACGAGCAGTACTTC. Protein product: CSAPDRGSYEQYF.